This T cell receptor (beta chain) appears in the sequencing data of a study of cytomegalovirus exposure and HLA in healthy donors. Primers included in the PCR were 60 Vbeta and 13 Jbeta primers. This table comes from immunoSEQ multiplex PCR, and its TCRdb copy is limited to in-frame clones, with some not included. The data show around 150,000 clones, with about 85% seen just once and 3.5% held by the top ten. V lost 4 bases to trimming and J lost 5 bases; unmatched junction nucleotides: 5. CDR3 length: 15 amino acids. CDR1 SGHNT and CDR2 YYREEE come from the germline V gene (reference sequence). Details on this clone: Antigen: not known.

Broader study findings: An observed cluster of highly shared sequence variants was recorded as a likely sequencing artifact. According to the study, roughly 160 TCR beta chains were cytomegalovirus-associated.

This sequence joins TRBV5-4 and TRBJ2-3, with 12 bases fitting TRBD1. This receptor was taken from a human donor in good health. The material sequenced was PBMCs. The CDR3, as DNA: TGTGCCAGCAGCAAAGGGACAGGGGGCTTAGATACGCAGTATTTT. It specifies CASSKGTGGLDTQYF. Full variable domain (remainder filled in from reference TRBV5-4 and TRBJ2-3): ETGVTQSPTHLIKTRGQQVTLRCSSQSGHNTVSWYQQALGQGPQFIFQYYREEENGRGNFPPRFSGLQFPNYSSELNVNALELDDSALYLCASSKGTGGLDTQYFGPGTRLTVL.